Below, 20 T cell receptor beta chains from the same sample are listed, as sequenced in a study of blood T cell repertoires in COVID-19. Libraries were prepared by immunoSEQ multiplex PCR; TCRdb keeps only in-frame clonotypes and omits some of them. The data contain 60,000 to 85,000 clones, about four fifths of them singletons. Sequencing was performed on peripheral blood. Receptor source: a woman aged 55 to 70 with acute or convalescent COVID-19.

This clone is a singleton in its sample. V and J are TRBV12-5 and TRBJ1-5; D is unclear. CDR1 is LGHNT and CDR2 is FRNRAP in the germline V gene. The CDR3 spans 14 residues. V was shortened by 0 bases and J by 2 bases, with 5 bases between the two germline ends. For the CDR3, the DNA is TGTGCTAGTGGTTTGGTAACGGGCAATCAGCCCCAGCATTTT. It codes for CASGLVTGNQPQHF. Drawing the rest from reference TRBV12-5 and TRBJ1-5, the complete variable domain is DARVTQTPRHKVTEMGQEVTMRCQPILGHNTVFWYRQTMMQGLELLAYFRNRAPLDDSGMPKDRFSAEMPDATLATLKIQPSEPRDSAVYFCASGLVTGNQPQHFGDGTRLSIL.

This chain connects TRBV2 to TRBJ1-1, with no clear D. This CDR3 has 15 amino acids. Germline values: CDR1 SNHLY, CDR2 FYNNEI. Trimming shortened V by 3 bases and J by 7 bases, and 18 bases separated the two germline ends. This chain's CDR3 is CASSDFYGRADEAFF. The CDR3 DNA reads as TGTGCCAGCAGTGACTTCTATGGGAGGGCGGATGAAGCTTTCTTT.

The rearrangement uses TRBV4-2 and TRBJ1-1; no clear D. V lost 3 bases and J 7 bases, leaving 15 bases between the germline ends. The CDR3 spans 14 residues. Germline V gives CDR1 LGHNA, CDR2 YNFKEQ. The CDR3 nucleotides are TGTGCCAGCAGCCAGGGCTCCCGGTCTGTTGAAGCTTTCTTT. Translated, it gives CASSQGSRSVEAFF.

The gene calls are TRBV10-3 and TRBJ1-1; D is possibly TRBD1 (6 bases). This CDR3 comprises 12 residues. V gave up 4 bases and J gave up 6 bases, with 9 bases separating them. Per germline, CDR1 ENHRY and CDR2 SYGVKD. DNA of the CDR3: TGTGCCATCAGTGGACAGGTCGCTGAAGCTTTCTTT. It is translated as CAISGQVAEAFF.

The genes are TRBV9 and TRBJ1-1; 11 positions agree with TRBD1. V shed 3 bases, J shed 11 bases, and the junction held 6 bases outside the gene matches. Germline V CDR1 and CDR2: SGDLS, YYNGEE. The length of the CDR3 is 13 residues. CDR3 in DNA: TGTGCCAGCAGCGCCGGGACAGGGGGTATGGCTTTCTTT. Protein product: CASSAGTGGMAFF. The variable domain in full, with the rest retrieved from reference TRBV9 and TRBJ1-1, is DSGVTQTPKHLITATGQRVTLRCSPRSGDLSVYWYQQSLDQGLQFLIQYYNGEERAKGNILERFSAQQFPDLHSELNLSSLELGDSALYFCASSAGTGGMAFFGQGTRLTVV.

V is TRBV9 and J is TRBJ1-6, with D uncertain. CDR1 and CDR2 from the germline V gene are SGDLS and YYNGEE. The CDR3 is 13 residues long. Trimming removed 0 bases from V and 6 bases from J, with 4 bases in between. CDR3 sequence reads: CASSVGVNSPLHF. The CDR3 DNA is TGTGCCAGCAGCGTAGGAGTTAATTCACCCCTCCACTTT.

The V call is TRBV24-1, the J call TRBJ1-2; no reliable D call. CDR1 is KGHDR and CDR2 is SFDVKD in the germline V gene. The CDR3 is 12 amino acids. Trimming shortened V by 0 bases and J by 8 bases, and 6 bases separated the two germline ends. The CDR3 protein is CATSDLTWGYTF. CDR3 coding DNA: TGTGCCACCAGTGATTTGACATGGGGCTACACCTTC.

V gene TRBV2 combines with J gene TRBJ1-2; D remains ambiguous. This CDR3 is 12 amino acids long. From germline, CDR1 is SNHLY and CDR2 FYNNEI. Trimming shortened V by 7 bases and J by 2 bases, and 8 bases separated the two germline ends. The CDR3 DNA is TGTGCCAGCACGCAGGTCAACTATGGCTACACCTTC. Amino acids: CASTQVNYGYTF.

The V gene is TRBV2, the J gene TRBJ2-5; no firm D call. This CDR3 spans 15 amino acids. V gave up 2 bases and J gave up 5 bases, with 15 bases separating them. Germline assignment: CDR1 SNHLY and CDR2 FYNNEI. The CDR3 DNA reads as TGTGCCAGCAGTGAAATAAACCCCGGTTACGAGACCCAGTACTTC. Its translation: CASSEINPGYETQYF.

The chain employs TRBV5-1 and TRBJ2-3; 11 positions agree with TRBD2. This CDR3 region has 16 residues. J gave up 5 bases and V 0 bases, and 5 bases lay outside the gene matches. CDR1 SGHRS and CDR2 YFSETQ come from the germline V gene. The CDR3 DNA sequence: TGCGCCAGCAGCTTGGGTTTAGCGGGGGGGCGAGATACGCAGTATTTT. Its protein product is CASSLGLAGGRDTQYF.

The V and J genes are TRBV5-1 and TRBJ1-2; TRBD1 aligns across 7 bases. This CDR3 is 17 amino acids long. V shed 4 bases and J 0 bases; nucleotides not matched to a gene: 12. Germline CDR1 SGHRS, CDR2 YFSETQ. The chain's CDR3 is CASSPIEGAPTNYGYTF. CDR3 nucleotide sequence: TGCGCCAGCAGCCCTATTGAGGGGGCGCCCACTAACTATGGCTACACCTTC.

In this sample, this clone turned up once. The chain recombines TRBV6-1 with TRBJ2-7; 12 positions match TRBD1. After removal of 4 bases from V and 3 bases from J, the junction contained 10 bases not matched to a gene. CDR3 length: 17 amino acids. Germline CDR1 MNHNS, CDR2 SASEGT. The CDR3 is CASSVSEGTGGLYEQYF. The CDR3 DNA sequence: TGTGCCAGCAGTGTTTCCGAGGGGACAGGGGGCCTCTACGAGCAGTACTTC.

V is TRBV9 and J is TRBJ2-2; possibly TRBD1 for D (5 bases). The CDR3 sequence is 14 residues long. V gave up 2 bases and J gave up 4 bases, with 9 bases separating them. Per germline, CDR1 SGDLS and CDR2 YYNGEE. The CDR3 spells CASSVMQGTGELFF. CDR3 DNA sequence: TGTGCCAGCAGCGTCATGCAGGGCACCGGGGAGCTGTTTTTT.

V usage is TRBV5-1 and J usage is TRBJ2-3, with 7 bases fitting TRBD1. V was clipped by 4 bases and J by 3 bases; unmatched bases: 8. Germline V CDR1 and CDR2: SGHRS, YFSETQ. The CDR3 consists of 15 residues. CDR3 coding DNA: TGCGCCAGCAGCCCTGGGACAGTTTATACAGATACGCAGTATTTT. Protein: CASSPGTVYTDTQYF.

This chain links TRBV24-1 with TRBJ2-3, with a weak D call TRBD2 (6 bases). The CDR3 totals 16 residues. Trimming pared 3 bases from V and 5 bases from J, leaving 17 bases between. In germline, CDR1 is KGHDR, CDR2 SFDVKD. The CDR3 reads CATSDPDRGVQDTQYF. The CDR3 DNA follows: TGTGCCACCAGTGATCCCGATCGCGGGGTTCAAGATACGCAGTATTTT.

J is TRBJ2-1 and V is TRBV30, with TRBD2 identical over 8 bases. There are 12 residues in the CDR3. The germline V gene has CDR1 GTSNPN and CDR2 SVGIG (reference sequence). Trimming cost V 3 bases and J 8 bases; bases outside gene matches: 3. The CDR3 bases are TGTGCCTGGAGCGCGGGGGGCTATGAGCAGTTCTTC. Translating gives CAWSAGGYEQFF.

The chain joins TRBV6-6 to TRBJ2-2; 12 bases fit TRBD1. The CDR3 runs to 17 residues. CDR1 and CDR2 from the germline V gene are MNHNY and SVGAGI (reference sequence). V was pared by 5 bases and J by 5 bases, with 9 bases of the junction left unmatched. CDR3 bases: TGTGCCAGCAGTAGATCGGGACAGGGGGCGTGGACCGGGGAGCTGTTTTTT. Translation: CASSRSGQGAWTGELFF.

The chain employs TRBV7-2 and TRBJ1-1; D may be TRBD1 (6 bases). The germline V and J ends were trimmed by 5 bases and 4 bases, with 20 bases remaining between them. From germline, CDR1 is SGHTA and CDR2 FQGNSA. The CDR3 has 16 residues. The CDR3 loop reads CASSLRGRGAITEAFF. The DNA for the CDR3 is TGTGCCAGCAGCCTTCGGGGGCGGGGGGCGATCACTGAAGCTTTCTTT.

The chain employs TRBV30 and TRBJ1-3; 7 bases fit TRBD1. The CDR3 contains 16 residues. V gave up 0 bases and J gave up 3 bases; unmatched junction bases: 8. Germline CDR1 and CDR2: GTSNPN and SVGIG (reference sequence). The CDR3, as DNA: TGTGCCTGGAGTGTACGAAAGGGGGCAGTTGGAAACACCATATATTTT. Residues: CAWSVRKGAVGNTIYF.

This CDR3 is CASSWEKTTTDTQYF. In nucleotides, the CDR3 is TGTGCCAGCAGCTGGGAGAAAACTACAACAGATACGCAGTATTTT. The rearrangement links TRBV2 to TRBJ2-3, with D perhaps matching TRBD2 (5 bases). CDR1 is SNHLY, CDR2 FYNNEI, per germline. This CDR3 region has 15 residues. The V end was cut by 6 bases, the J end by 3 bases, with 16 bases between.